This T cell receptor (beta chain) was sequenced in a study of blood T cell repertoires in COVID-19. Study information: The study drew acute and convalescent COVID-19 samples from the United States, Italy and Spain. PBMCs, B-cell-depleted T cells, or T cells were the source of the cDNA or gDNA that made up the material.

V lost 8 bases and J lost 1, with 9 bases in between. From germline, CDR1 is MNHEY and CDR2 SVGAGI. CDR3 size: 13 residues. In the authors' workflow: Amplification from reference gene primers served as the basis for estimated nucleated cell counts. This table comes from immunoSEQ multiplex PCR, and its TCRdb copy is limited to in-frame clones, with some not included. V, J and clone size were drawn from that table, and D and trimming were deduced from the DNA. Here the sample spans approximately 13,000 clones, around 87% being singletons. The rearrangement joins TRBV6-5 to TRBJ1-5; D not resolved. The specimen was peripheral blood. The sequence derives from a middle-aged man with active COVID-19. CDR3 protein: CASESWSNQPQHF. DNA of the CDR3: TGTGCCAGCGAGTCCTGGAGCAATCAGCCCCAGCATTTT.